This is a list of T cell receptor beta chains from one sample in a study of cytomegalovirus exposure and HLA in healthy donors. TCRdb's table, derived via immunoSEQ multiplex PCR, lists solely in-frame clones and lacks some. Here the sample spans fewer than 150,000 clones, 85% to 90% being singletons. Sequenced material: PBMCs. The source of these receptors is a man aged 25-45 years in good health and CMV-seronegative. The CDR3 runs from the conserved cysteine through the conserved F or W. Each record gives: D gene, clone size, V gene, J gene, CDR3 DNA, CDR3 protein. D genes are given only for firm matches. Clone sizes are given selectively: once, few, many, or a class where the clone is expanded.

.,.,TRBV7-9,TRBJ2-5,TGTGCCAGCAGCCTAGACAGCCAAGAGACCCAGTACTTC,CASSLDSQETQYF
TRBD2,.,TRBV11-1,TRBJ2-3,TGTGCCAGCAGCCGCGTGGTAGCGGGAGACACAGATACGCAGTATTTT,CASSRVVAGDTDTQYF
.,.,TRBV6-5,TRBJ1-5,TGTGCCAGCAGACAGGGAGATCAGCCCCAGCATTTT,CASRQGDQPQHF
TRBD1,.,TRBV2,TRBJ1-4,TGTGCCAGCAGACAGGGGAATGAAAAACTGTTTTTT,CASRQGNEKLFF
TRBD2,.,TRBV28,TRBJ2-1,TGTGCCAGCACTCTACCAAGCGGGAGAAACAATGAGCAGTTCTTC,CASTLPSGRNNEQFF
TRBD1,.,TRBV20-1,TRBJ1-4,TGCAGTGCTACCCCAGGGGGGAAACTGTTTTTT,CSATPGGKLFF
TRBD2,.,TRBV5-6,TRBJ2-1,TGTGCCAGCAGCTGGGGGACTAGCGGCTACAATGAGCAGTTCTTC,CASSWGTSGYNEQFF
.,.,TRBV5-4,TRBJ2-3,TGTGCCAGCAGCCCGTTCACAGATACGCAGTATTTT,CASSPFTDTQYF
.,few,TRBV20-1,TRBJ1-2,TGCAGTGCTAGATTTCTCGGGTACTACACCTTC,CSARFLGYYTF
TRBD1,.,TRBV5-1,TRBJ2-7,TGCGCCAGCAGCCCACGGGACAGCTCCTACGAGCAGTACTTC,CASSPRDSSYEQYF
TRBD2,.,TRBV6-5,TRBJ2-1,TGTGCCAGCAGTTTAGGGACTAGCGGGAGGTACAATGAGCAGTTCTTC,CASSLGTSGRYNEQFF
.,.,TRBV20-1,TRBJ2-2,TGCAGTGCTAGAGATACTGGGGAGCTGTTTTTT,CSARDTGELFF
TRBD1,.,TRBV12-5,TRBJ1-5,TGTGCTAGTGCCAGGACAGGGGTGATCAATCAGCCCCAGCATTTT,CASARTGVINQPQHF
TRBD1,.,TRBV18,TRBJ2-3,TGTGCCAGCTCACCACAGACAGGGAAGACAGATACGCAGTATTTT,CASSPQTGKTDTQYF
.,once,TRBV18,TRBJ2-7,TGTGCCAGCTCACCAAGCGGAAGCTCCTACGAGCAGTACTTC,CASSPSGSSYEQYF
.,.,TRBV5-4,TRBJ2-3,TGTGCCAGCAGCTTGGCACACACCACAGATACGCAGTATTTT,CASSLAHTTDTQYF
TRBD1,.,TRBV19,TRBJ2-6,TGTGCCAGTAAAACACAGGGGCCTGGGGCCAACGTCCTGACTTTC,CASKTQGPGANVLTF
.,.,TRBV11-2,TRBJ2-7,TGTGCCAGCAGCTACCTACTAGAAGAGGGCTCCTACGAGCAGTACTTC,CASSYLLEEGSYEQYF
TRBD2,.,TRBV5-6,TRBJ2-6,TGTGCCAGCAGCAAAGAAGGGAGGGTATCTGGGGCCAACGTCCTGACTTTC,CASSKEGRVSGANVLTF
TRBD2,once,TRBV7-9,TRBJ2-7,TGTGCCAGCAGCTTACCAGCGGGGTACGAGCAGTACTTC,CASSLPAGYEQYF
TRBD2,.,TRBV5-1,TRBJ2-1,TGCGCCAGCACAATCCTTAGACTAGCGGGTGAAAATGAGCAGTTCTTC,CASTILRLAGENEQFF
TRBD1,.,TRBV5-6,TRBJ1-2,TGTGCCAGCAGCTTAAGACAGGGGGCCGGCTACACCTTC,CASSLRQGAGYTF